This T cell receptor beta chain was sequenced during a study of shared clonotypes between healthy human individuals. Study-level findings and limits: Among non-shared clonotypes, generation probabilities were lower than among those shared by all four donors. What naive subsets generally showed was a larger estimated richness than memory subsets showed.

The ends were cut back, 10 bases at V and 2 bases at J, with 16 bases in the middle. The CDR3 extends over 14 amino acids. Germline V gene lookup returns CDR1 WSHSY and CDR2 SAAADI. CD45RO negativity and positive selection for CCR7 defined naive CD8 cells, a population that excluded terminally differentiated effector memory CD45RA+ cells. Tens of thousands of T cell genomes (approximately 190 ng DNA) went into each sorted-subset replicate. Profiling relied on immunoSEQ multiplex PCR, and the TCRdb table lists in-frame clones only, not all of them. The table includes around 1,900,000 clones, about 93% detected once. On this clone itself: No antigen is known for it.

The TCR was taken from a man younger than 35 in good health. Some clones in this sample may be carry-over from other donors' samples. This chain uses TRBV10-2 with TRBJ2-3; D remains ambiguous. What was sequenced was naive CD8+ T cells from PBMCs. CDR3 DNA sequence: TGCGCCACCTGGATCCAGGAACCCACAGATACGCAGTATTTT. Translated, it gives CATWIQEPTDTQYF.